This T cell receptor (beta chain) was identified in a study of blood T cell repertoires in COVID-19 (dated by TCRdb to 2018 to 2020). Looking at the study overall: Samples from collaborators originated in the United States, Italy and Spain and spanned both the acute and convalescent phases of COVID-19. HLA class I and class II types, where available, came from metadata supplied by the sample provider rather than from assay-based typing. The prospective study material was composed of cDNA or gDNA derived from T cells, B-cell-depleted T cells, or PBMCs. A freely available public database, intended as a resource for researchers studying the immune response to SARS-CoV-2, is where the repertoires were released. The samples were drawn from two sources: the first 160 participants of the ongoing ImmuneRACE study, and 1,200 or so subjects contributed by 6 global collaborators. Subjects who had been exposed to COVID-19, were actively infected with it, or had recovered from it provided the deeply sampled blood TCRbeta repertoires that made up the dataset. Nearly every sample came with metadata listing a de-identified subject ID, COVID-19 status, age in years and sex.

Results and caveats for the whole study, not just this receptor: The quantity of clinical and demographic metadata differed by source and by participant and was supplied without curation.

Regarding this clone: The clone's antigen remains unknown. Base-call qualities are not available, and no considerably larger clone is one nucleotide away.

Whole blood was collected in K2EDTA tubes by collaborating institutions according to the institutions' own protocols. Collaborator samples were shipped for TCRbeta analysis as frozen whole blood, isolated PBMCs, or DNA extracted from either sample type. The junction shows trimming of 5 bases on V and 3 bases on J, and the gene matches do not reach 9 bases of it. Counted from cysteine to phenylalanine, this CDR3 has 16 amino acids. The kept DNA is CDR3 alone, 48 bases in frame from the first base. For CDR1 and CDR2, the germline V gene lists KGHDR and SFDVKD. TCRbeta CDR3 regions were amplified from genomic DNA by means of the immunoSEQ Assay, a bias-controlled multiplex PCR. The original pipeline was this. Nucleated cell counts per sample were estimated from amplification of reference gene primers within the assay. Sequence reads were collapsed and filtered to measure the absolute abundance of every unique TCRbeta CDR3 rearrangement. For each sample, productive Simpson clonality was calculated by taking the square root of Simpson's diversity index across productive rearrangements. TCRdb's version of the immuneACCESS table is confined to in-frame rearrangements and falls short of the full clone set. An unresolved V gene accounts for under half of the shortfall where checked; the remainder is of unknown origin. V and J calls and clone size are as listed in that table; D and trimming were resolved from the DNA. This sample lists some 40,000 clones; less than 70% were detected once. The top ten clones comprise 6.2% of the sample.

The rearrangement combines TRBV24-1 with TRBJ1-3; 7 of the junction bases match TRBD1. The receptor was derived from a man aged 80 or over with acute or convalescent COVID-19. Sequences were obtained from peripheral blood. The base sequence is TGTGCCACCAGTGGACTGACAGGGATGAATGGAAACACCATATATTTT. This encodes CATSGLTGMNGNTIYF.